Listed below are T cell receptor beta chains from one sample, sequenced in a study of identical twins. Via MiXCR, TCRdb re-called the 5' RACE reads, giving one row per CDR3 protein. The data contain a few hundred thousand distinct CDR3 sequences, around 8.3% of them singletons. A further study also used this sample, focusing on yellow fever vaccine responses in identical twins.

Sample: CD8+ T cells sorted from blood. These receptors all come from a woman younger than 30 in good health. The CDR3 runs from the conserved cysteine through the conserved F or W. The D gene is left open where the match is weak. Size is omitted from some rows. Given values are once, few, many or a class for expanded clones.

clone size,D gene,J gene,V gene,CDR3 protein,CDR3 DNA
many,.,TRBJ2-2,TRBV7-9,CASSSPGGYTGELFF,TGTGCCAGCAGCTCGCCGGGCGGCTACACCGGGGAGCTGTTTTTT
.,.,TRBJ2-1,TRBV6-5,CASRYAALYNEQFF,TGTGCCAGCAGGTACGCAGCCCTATACAATGAGCAGTTCTTC
.,.,TRBJ2-5,TRBV6-2/TRBV6-3,CASTSRGGRETQYF,TGTGCCAGCACCTCCCGAGGGGGGAGAGAGACCCAGTACTTC
many,.,TRBJ1-1,TRBV11-1,CASSWNRENTEAFF,TGTGCCAGCAGCTGGAACAGGGAGAACACTGAAGCTTTCTTT
few,TRBD1,TRBJ2-7,TRBV7-2,CASSTAIQGIRSYEQYF,TGTGCCAGCAGCACAGCAATACAGGGGATAAGGTCCTACGAGCAGTACTTC
.,TRBD2,TRBJ2-7,TRBV10-3,CAIRVTSGEPPRDEQYF,TGTGCCATCAGGGTCACTAGCGGGGAGCCCCCCCGGGACGAGCAGTACTTC
.,TRBD2,TRBJ2-1,TRBV24-1,CATSGLDSYNEQFF,TGTGCCACCTCGGGACTAGACTCCTACAATGAGCAGTTCTTC
many,.,TRBJ2-4,TRBV28,CASSLRMEGIQYF,TGTGCCAGCAGTTTACGGATGGAAGGCATTCAGTACTTC
many,.,TRBJ1-2,TRBV21-1,CASSKVLMGREEDYGYTF,TGTGCCAGCAGCAAAGTTCTCATGGGGCGCGAGGAGGACTATGGCTACACCTTC
many,.,TRBJ2-1,TRBV21-1,CASSNGKGSGAAYNEQFF,TGTGCCAGCAGCAATGGAAAGGGATCGGGAGCGGCTTACAATGAGCAGTTCTTC
.,.,TRBJ1-2,TRBV14,CASSQDTPRLNYGYTF,TGTGCCAGCAGCCAAGATACCCCCAGACTTAACTATGGCTACACCTTC
many,TRBD2,TRBJ2-3,TRBV10-3,CAISRLAGVDGSGTDTQYF,TGTGCCATCAGCCGACTAGCGGGAGTTGACGGGTCGGGCACAGATACGCAGTATTTT
few,.,TRBJ2-3,TRBV27,CASSLGWTDTDTQYF,TGTGCCAGCAGTTTAGGGTGGACAGACACAGATACGCAGTATTTT
.,TRBD1,TRBJ2-3,TRBV19,CASSRTGTDTQYF,TGTGCCAGTAGTAGGACAGGTACAGATACGCAGTATTTT
few,.,TRBJ2-3,TRBV7-9,CASSKATSSSTDTQYF,TGTGCCAGCAGCAAAGCTACAAGTTCTAGCACAGATACGCAGTATTTT